Shown below are 21 T cell receptor beta chains from a single sample sequenced in a study of spatial heterogeneity in lung cancer. Notes on the study in general: Tumor mutation count correlated with how many alpha and beta TCRs expanded intratumorally.

Using its own MiXCR run on the 5' RACE reads, TCRdb lists one record per CDR3 protein. In the table there are approximately 23,000 distinct CDR3 sequences, around 4.8% of which are singletons. What these receptors recognize is not known. As to time point: sample taken at primary tumor resection. Sequenced material: lung tumor tissue, taken at surgery. The receptors derive from a male donor with early-stage non-small cell lung cancer.

This clonotype was picked up many times. The chain links TRBV27 to TRBJ1-2; 11 bases are shared with TRBD1. The ends lost 6 bases at V and 4 bases at J; junction bases unmatched: 4. Germline V gene data show CDR1 as MNHEY and CDR2 as SMNVEV (reference sequence). The CDR3 has 14 residues. CDR3 in amino acids: CASSRTGGGYGYTF. The CDR3 DNA reads as TGTGCCAGCAGCCGGACAGGGGGCGGCTATGGCTACACCTTC.

This clonotype was counted many times. The genes are TRBV20-1 and TRBJ1-4; D gene uncertain. CDR3 length equals 14 residues. From germline, CDR1 is DFQATT and CDR2 SNEGSKA (reference sequence). V was shortened by 0 bases and J by 3 bases, with 8 bases between the two germline ends. The CDR3 is CSAREGVANEKLFF. Here the CDR3 DNA reads TGCAGTGCTAGAGAGGGTGTAGCTAATGAAAAACTGTTTTTT.

This clonotype occurred many times. A read error may account for a junction end that differs from germline. The chain recombines TRBV2 with TRBJ2-3; D may be TRBD2 (6 bases). CDR1 and CDR2 (germline): SNHLY, FYNNEI. The CDR3 runs 13 residues. CDR3: CASRVGLTNTQYF. The CDR3 DNA reads TGTGCCAGCAGAGTGGGACTCACAAATACGCAGTATTTT.

The genes are TRBV10-3 and TRBJ2-2, with TRBD1 identical over 8 bases. The V segment lost 4 bases and the J segment 4 bases; nucleotides outside the gene matches: 2. This CDR3 spans 14 amino acids. CDR1 and CDR2 (germline): ENHRY, SYGVKD. CDR3 DNA sequence: TGTGCCATCAGTGTCGGGACAGGCACCGGGGAGCTGTTTTTT. This sequence encodes CAISVGTGTGELFF.

The chain is built from TRBV5-4 and TRBJ2-2; D is ambiguous. CDR1 and CDR2 from the germline V gene are SGHNT and YYREEE (reference sequence). Trimming cost V 3 bases and J 2 bases, with 8 bases left between them. The length of the CDR3 is 14 residues. CDR3 loop: CASSSRQNTGELFF. CDR3 bases: TGTGCCAGCAGCTCGAGGCAAAACACCGGGGAGCTGTTTTTT.

This clonotype was observed at least ten times. This chain connects TRBV28 to TRBJ2-2; D possibly matches TRBD1 or TRBD2 (6 bases each). CDR3 length equals 13 residues. CDR1 is MDHEN, CDR2 SYDVKM, per germline. V lost 8 bases and J lost 3, with 10 bases in between. CDR3 protein: CASGGLDTGELFF. Written as DNA, the CDR3 is TGTGCCAGCGGGGGGCTCGACACCGGGGAGCTGTTTTTT. The complete variable domain, with remaining parts taken from reference TRBV28 and TRBJ2-2, reads DVKVTQSSRYLVKRTGEKVFLECVQDMDHENMFWYRQDPGLGLRLIYFSYDVKMKEKGDIPEGYSVSREKKERFSLILESASTNQTSMYLCASGGLDTGELFFGEGSRLTVL.

In its sample, this clonotype was seen many times. CDR3 in amino acids: CASSRGHYEQYF. In DNA form, the CDR3 reads TGTGCCAGTAGTCGTGGGCATTACGAGCAGTACTTC. The rearrangement joins TRBV19 to TRBJ2-7; D gene ambiguous. CDR1 is LNHDA and CDR2 is SQIVND in the germline V gene (reference sequence). This CDR3 comprises 12 residues. V was pared by 5 bases and J by 4 bases, with 9 bases between. Supplemented by reference TRBV19 and TRBJ2-7, the full variable domain reads DGGITQSPKYLFRKEGQNVTLSCEQNLNHDAMYWYRQDPGQGLRLIYYSQIVNDFQKGDIAEGYSVSREKKESFPLTVTSAQKNPTAFYLCASSRGHYEQYFGPGTRLTVT.

This clonotype came up many times. The chain carries TRBV5-1 and TRBJ1-2; D unclear. V was shortened by 0 bases and J by 8 bases, with 8 bases between the two germline ends. The CDR3 totals 12 residues. Germline assignment: CDR1 SGHRS and CDR2 YFSETQ. The CDR3: CASSLDTVGYTF. CDR3 in DNA: TGCGCCAGCAGCTTGGATACCGTGGGCTACACCTTC.

This clonotype was found many times. The chain employs TRBV5-1 and TRBJ2-7; D is possibly TRBD2 (5 bases). V was clipped by 0 bases and J by 7 bases, with 8 bases between them. Germline CDR1 is SGHRS and CDR2 is YFSETQ. CDR3 length: 12 residues. This CDR3 reads CASSLGRGEQYF. CDR3 bases: TGCGCCAGCAGCTTGGGACGAGGGGAGCAGTACTTC.

This clonotype was picked up many times. V gene TRBV5-1 combines with J gene TRBJ2-1, with D tentatively TRBD1 (6 bases). V was clipped by 4 bases and J by 4 bases, with 12 bases between them. The germline V gene has CDR1 SGHRS and CDR2 YFSETQ. The CDR3 spans 14 residues. The CDR3 is CASSRKDSYNEQFF. CDR3 coding DNA: TGCGCCAGCAGCCGAAAGGACAGTTACAATGAGCAGTTCTTC.

Sample share makes this clonotype medium-sized (0.01 to 0.1%). This chain uses TRBV29-1 with TRBJ2-7; D gene ambiguous. V gave up 6 bases and J gave up 2 bases, with 11 bases separating them. Per the germline V gene, CDR1 is SQVTM and CDR2 is ANQGSEA. CDR3 length: 12 amino acids. CDR3 sequence: CSVDIGPYEQYF. The CDR3 bases are TGCAGCGTGGATATAGGTCCCTACGAGCAGTACTTC.

This clonotype was recorded at least ten times. The chain has TRBV7-2 and TRBJ2-2, with TRBD2 identical over 7 bases. Germline loops: CDR1 SGHTA, CDR2 FQGNSA. The V and J ends lost 5 bases and 5 bases, in that order; junction bases with no gene match: 14. This CDR3 region has 17 residues. The CDR3 nucleotides are TGTGCCAGCAGCCAAGATGTGGCTAGCGGTCAGACCGGGGAGCTGTTTTTT. It translates to CASSQDVASGQTGELFF.

In this sample, this clonotype turned up many times. The rearrangement joins TRBV7-8 to TRBJ2-7; the D call may be TRBD1 or TRBD2 (5 bases each). The germline V gene has CDR1 SGHVS and CDR2 FQNEAQ. The CDR3 runs 12 residues. The V and J ends lost 5 bases and 7 bases respectively, with 12 bases between them. As DNA, the CDR3 is TGTGCCAGCAGCCCCGGGACGGGTGAGCAGTACTTC. It yields the protein CASSPGTGEQYF.

The V gene is TRBV4-2, the J gene TRBJ2-7; D not resolved. The V gene's germline CDR1 is LGHNA and CDR2 YNFKEQ. The CDR3 has 17 residues. The V gene lost 0 bases and the J gene lost 2 bases, with 17 bases spanning the gap. CDR3 bases: TGTGCCAGCAGCCAAGATCTAGTTCGAGGCCTAGCCTACGAGCAGTACTTC. It specifies CASSQDLVRGLAYEQYF.

This clonotype was seen many times. The chain couples TRBV5-1 to TRBJ2-3; the D is unclear. Trimming took off 2 bases at V and 2 bases at J, with 12 bases between the two ends. Germline V lookup: CDR1 SGHRS, CDR2 YFSETQ. The CDR3 has 15 amino acids. The CDR3 nucleotides read TGCGCCAGCAGCTTAATCTGGGGTAACACAGATACGCAGTATTTT. Amino acids: CASSLIWGNTDTQYF.

Ten or more counts support this clonotype. V and J are TRBV5-5 and TRBJ2-7; 9 bases agree with TRBD1. J was trimmed by 3 bases and V by 4 bases; bases with no gene match: 11. Germline values: CDR1 SGHKS, CDR2 YYEKEE (reference sequence). The CDR3 is made up of 16 amino acids. CDR3 protein: CASSHPHGTGNYEQYF. The CDR3 region has the DNA TGTGCCAGCAGCCATCCACACGGGACAGGGAACTACGAGCAGTACTTC.

This clonotype was counted many times. The V and J genes are TRBV5-4 and TRBJ2-6; 8 bases line up with TRBD1. There are 15 residues in the CDR3. The germline V gene has CDR1 SGHNT and CDR2 YYREEE (reference sequence). Unmatched junction bases numbered 5, after V lost 6 bases and J lost 3 bases. CDR3 nucleotides: TGTGCCAGCAACCAGGGGGCGAATGGGGCCAACGTCCTGACTTTC. Protein product: CASNQGANGANVLTF. The variable domain in full, with the rest retrieved from reference TRBV5-4 and TRBJ2-6, is ETGVTQSPTHLIKTRGQQVTLRCSSQSGHNTVSWYQQALGQGPQFIFQYYREEENGRGNFPPRFSGLQFPNYSSELNVNALELDDSALYLCASNQGANGANVLTFGAGSRLTVL.

This clonotype rates as medium-sized. V and J are TRBV4-2 and TRBJ2-3, with D possibly called TRBD1 or TRBD2 (5 bases each). There are 11 residues in the CDR3. Trimming removed 4 bases from V and 11 bases from J, with 10 bases in between. Germline-derived CDR1 and CDR2 are LGHNA and YNFKEQ. CDR3 amino acids: CASSPGTLQYF. CDR3 DNA sequence: TGTGCCAGCAGCCCTGGGACCTTGCAGTATTTT.

This clonotype was detected many times. This chain connects TRBV20-1 to TRBJ2-1; TRBD2 matches at 14 bases. The J segment lost 8 bases and the V segment lost 3 bases, leaving 3 bases of the junction unmatched. The CDR3 runs 14 residues. Germline V gene data show CDR1 as DFQATT and CDR2 as SNEGSKA (reference sequence). The CDR3 sequence is CSARGTSGGDEQFF. The CDR3 DNA reads TGCAGTGCTAGGGGGACTAGCGGGGGTGATGAGCAGTTCTTC.

About this clonotype itself: A much larger clone lies a single base off, so this may be a read error. This sequence joins TRBV12-3 or TRBV12-4 and TRBJ2-2, with D possibly called TRBD1 or TRBD2 (5 bases each). The CDR3 has 13 residues. CDR3 amino acids: CASRPRQTGELVF. CDR3 nucleotides: TGTGCCAGCAGACCCCGACAGACCGGGGAGCTGGTTTTT.

This clonotype was seen repeatedly, ten times or more. This sequence joins TRBV4-2 and TRBJ1-1; possible D gene TRBD1, 6 bases. Germline CDR1 and CDR2: LGHNA and YNFKEQ. V was trimmed by 3 bases and J by 3 bases, leaving 26 bases between them. The CDR3 runs 19 residues. The CDR3 reads CASSHTIRHLTGHDTEAFF. CDR3 nucleotide sequence: TGTGCCAGCAGCCACACGATCCGCCACCTCACAGGGCATGACACTGAAGCTTTCTTT.